This T cell receptor beta chain was retrieved from a study of cytomegalovirus exposure and HLA in healthy donors (dated 2017 in TCRdb). About the study as a whole: The roughly 700 repertoires of the first cohort and the roughly 120 validation repertoires were produced on the same platform, according to a later analysis. The study aimed to test whether cataloging public T cell receptors could reveal signatures of past pathogen exposure. A separate validation cohort of roughly 110 different subjects was used in addition to the roughly 700-subject first cohort. The study combined high-throughput TCR immunosequencing, statistical association of individual TCRs with disease status, and machine learning to predict cytomegalovirus infection status.

The donors were included in the validation cohort of some 110 subjects, a group kept apart from the roughly 700-subject first cohort. The research as a whole found: A later analysis found that TCRs clustered in the first cohort also tended to co-occur in the roughly 110 validation repertoires, with approximately 95% of cluster scores above 0. Most TCR sequences were seen in very few donors, while some public TCRs were found in many individuals. The validation cohort had no HLA typing available for a later analysis, so co-occurrence within that cohort was assessed over all 110 or so repertoires. The classifier was reported to diagnose cytomegalovirus status with high specificity and sensitivity in both the original and validation cohorts. It was suggested by the authors that the approach could potentially be generalized to other disease states and immunological phenotypes. A few of the identified cytomegalovirus-associated TCR beta chains were confirmed in vitro to be specific for cytomegalovirus antigens. In the study, 150 to 200 TCR beta chains were listed as associated with cytomegalovirus.

The CDR3 numbers 15 residues from cysteine through phenylalanine. Just CDR3 DNA is preserved here, 45 bases in frame from base 1. The germline V gene specifies SQVTM as CDR1 and ANQGSEA as CDR2. Compared with germline, V lacks 0 bases and J lacks 6 bases; bases without a gene match: 9. The table lists this clone with a count of one. Its antigen specificity is not known. Qualities for individual bases were not recorded, and no much larger clone is one base off. The library was made by the immunoSEQ multiplex PCR assay. Regarding the original processing steps: A statistical classification framework was built to diagnose cytomegalovirus status from the catalog of TCR beta chain sequences. TCRdb retrieved this table from immuneACCESS and kept in-frame rearrangements only. Not all clones are present; in checked studies, unresolved V genes account for under half, and no reason is known for the remainder. The DNA was the basis for D and trimming; V, J and clone size are from that table. The sample has roughly 60,000 clones on record, roughly 95% of them singletons. The top ten constitute less than 1.5% of the sample.

The chain is encoded by TRBV29-1 joined to TRBJ2-7; 9 bases in the junction line up with TRBD2. The sample consisted of PBMCs. The sequence was obtained from a woman between 18 and 30 years old in good health and CMV-seronegative. The CDR3 amino acid sequence is: CSVEDRASGTREQYF. The sequenced DNA is TGCAGCGTTGAAGATAGGGCTAGCGGGACCCGCGAGCAGTACTTC.